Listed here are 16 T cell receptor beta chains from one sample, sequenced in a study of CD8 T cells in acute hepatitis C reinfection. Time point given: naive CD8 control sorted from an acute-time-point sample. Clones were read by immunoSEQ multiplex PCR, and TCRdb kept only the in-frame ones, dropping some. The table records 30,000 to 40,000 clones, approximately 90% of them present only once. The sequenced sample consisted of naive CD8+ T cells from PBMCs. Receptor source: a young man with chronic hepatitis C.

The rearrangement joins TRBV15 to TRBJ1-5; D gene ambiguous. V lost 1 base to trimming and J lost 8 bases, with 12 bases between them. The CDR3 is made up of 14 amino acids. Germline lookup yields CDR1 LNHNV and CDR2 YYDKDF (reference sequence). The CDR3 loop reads CATSRGPLEEPQHF. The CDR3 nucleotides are TGTGCCACCAGCAGAGGGCCGTTAGAGGAGCCCCAGCATTTT.

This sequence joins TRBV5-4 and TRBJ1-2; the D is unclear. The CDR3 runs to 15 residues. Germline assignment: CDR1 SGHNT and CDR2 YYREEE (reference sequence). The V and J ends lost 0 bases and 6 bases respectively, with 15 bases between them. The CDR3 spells CASSLVGIPDHGYTF. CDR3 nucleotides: TGTGCCAGCAGCTTGGTTGGGATCCCAGATCATGGCTACACCTTC.

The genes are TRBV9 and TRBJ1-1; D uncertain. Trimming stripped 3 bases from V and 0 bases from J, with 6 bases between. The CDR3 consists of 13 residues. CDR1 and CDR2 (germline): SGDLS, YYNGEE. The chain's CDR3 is CASSGNMNTEAFF. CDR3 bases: TGTGCCAGCAGCGGTAATATGAACACTGAAGCTTTCTTT.

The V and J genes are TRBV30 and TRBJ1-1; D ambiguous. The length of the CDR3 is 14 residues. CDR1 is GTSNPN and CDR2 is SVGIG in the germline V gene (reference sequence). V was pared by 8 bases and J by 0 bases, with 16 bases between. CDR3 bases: TGTGCCGTAGCCCCGGCCGCTTTGAACACTGAAGCTTTCTTT. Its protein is CAVAPAALNTEAFF.

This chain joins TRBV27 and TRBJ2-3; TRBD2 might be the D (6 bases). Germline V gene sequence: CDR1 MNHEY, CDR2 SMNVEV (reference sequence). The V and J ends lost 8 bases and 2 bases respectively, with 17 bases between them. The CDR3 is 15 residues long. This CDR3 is CASGSTGALTDTQYF. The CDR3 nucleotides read TGTGCCAGCGGTTCGACGGGAGCCCTCACAGATACGCAGTATTTT.

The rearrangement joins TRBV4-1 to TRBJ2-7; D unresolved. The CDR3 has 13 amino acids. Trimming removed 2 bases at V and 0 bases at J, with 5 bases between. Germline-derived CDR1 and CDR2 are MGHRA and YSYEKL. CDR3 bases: TGCGCCAGCAGCCAAATAGACTCCTACGAGCAGTACTTC. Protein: CASSQIDSYEQYF.

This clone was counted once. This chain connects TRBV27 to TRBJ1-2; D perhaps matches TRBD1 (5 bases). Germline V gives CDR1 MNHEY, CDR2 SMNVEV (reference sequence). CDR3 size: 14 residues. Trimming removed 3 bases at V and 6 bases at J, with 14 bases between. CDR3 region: CASSLGQGKDGYTF. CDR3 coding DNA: TGTGCCAGCAGTTTGGGGCAGGGTAAAGATGGCTACACCTTC.

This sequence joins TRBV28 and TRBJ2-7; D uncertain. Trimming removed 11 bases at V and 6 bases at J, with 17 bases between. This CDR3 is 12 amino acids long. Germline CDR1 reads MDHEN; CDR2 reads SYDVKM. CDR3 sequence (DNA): TGTGCCGTAGGTGCTTCCCTCGGCGAGCAGTACTTC. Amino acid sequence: CAVGASLGEQYF.

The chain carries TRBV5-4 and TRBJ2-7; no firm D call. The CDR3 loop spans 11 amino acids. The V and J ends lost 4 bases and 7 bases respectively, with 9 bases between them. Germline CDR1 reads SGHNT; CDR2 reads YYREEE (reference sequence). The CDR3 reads CASSVGWEQYF. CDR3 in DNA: TGTGCCAGCAGCGTGGGGTGGGAGCAGTACTTC. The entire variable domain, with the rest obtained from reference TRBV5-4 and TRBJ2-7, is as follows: ETGVTQSPTHLIKTRGQQVTLRCSSQSGHNTVSWYQQALGQGPQFIFQYYREEENGRGNFPPRFSGLQFPNYSSELNVNALELDDSALYLCASSVGWEQYFGPGTRLTVT.

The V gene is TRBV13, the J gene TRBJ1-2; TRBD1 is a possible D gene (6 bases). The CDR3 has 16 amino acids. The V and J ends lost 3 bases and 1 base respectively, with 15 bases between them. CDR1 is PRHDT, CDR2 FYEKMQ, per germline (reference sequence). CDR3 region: CASSFLGGQFNYGYTF. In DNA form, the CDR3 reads TGTGCCAGCAGCTTTTTGGGGGGACAATTTAACTATGGCTACACCTTC.

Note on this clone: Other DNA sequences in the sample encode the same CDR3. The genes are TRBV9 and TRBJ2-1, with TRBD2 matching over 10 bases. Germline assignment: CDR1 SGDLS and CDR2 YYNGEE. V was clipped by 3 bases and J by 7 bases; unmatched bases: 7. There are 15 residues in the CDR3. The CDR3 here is CASSASGGAGNEQFF. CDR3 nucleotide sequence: TGTGCCAGCAGCGCGAGCGGGGGGGCCGGGAATGAGCAGTTCTTC.

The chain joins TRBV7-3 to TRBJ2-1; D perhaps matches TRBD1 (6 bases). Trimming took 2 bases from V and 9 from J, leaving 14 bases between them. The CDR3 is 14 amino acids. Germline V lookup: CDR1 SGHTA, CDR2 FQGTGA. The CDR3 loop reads CASSLVTTGSEQFF. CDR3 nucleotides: TGTGCCAGCAGCTTAGTAACGACAGGTAGTGAGCAGTTCTTC.

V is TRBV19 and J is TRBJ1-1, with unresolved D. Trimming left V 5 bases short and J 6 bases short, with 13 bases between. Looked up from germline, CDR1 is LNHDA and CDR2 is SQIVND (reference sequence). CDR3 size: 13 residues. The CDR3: CASSHVGNSEAFF. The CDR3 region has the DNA TGTGCCAGTAGTCATGTTGGAAACTCTGAAGCTTTCTTT.

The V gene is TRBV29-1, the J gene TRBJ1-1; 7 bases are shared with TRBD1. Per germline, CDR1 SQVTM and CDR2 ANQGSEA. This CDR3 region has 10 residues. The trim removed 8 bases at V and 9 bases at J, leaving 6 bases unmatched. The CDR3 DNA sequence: TGCAGCACCGGGACAGATAAAGCTTTCTTT. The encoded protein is CSTGTDKAFF. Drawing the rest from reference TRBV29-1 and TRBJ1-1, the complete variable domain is SAVISQKPSRDICQRGTSLTIQCQVDSQVTMMFWYRQQPGQSLTLIATANQGSEATYESGFVIDKFPISRPNLTFSTLTVSNMSPEDSSIYLCSTGTDKAFFGQGTRLTVV.

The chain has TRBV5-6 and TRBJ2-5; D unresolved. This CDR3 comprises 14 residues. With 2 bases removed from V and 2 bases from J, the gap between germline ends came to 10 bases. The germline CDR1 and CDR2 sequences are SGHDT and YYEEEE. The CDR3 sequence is CASSFQLMQETQYF. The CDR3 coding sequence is TGTGCCAGCAGCTTTCAATTGATGCAAGAGACCCAGTACTTC.

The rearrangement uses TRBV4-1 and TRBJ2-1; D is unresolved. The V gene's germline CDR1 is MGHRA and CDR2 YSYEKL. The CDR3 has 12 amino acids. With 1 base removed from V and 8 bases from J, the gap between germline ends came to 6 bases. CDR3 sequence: CASSQAYDEQFF. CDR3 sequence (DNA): TGCGCCAGCAGCCAAGCCTATGATGAGCAGTTCTTC.